This T cell receptor (beta chain) was retrieved from a study of cytomegalovirus exposure and HLA in healthy donors. Study overall: One earlier analysis, a look at about 179 million T cells, found some 120 million unique TCR beta sequences.

This CDR3 is built from 15 residues. Per the germline V gene, CDR1 is SGDLS and CDR2 is YYNGEE. The J segment lost 0 bases and the V segment lost 1 base, leaving 1 base of the junction unmatched. About this clone itself: Other DNA sequences in this sample translate to the same CDR3.

It was with 60 Vbeta and 13 Jbeta primers that the PCR ran. Using immunoSEQ multiplex PCR, the repertoire was profiled, and TCRdb retains in-frame clones only, with some absent. The sample has over 150,000 clones; roughly 79% are singletons. The clonotype originates from a woman between 50 and 59 years old in good health and CMV-seronegative. Sequencing was carried out using PBMCs. The chain links TRBV9 to TRBJ1-3; 7 bases are a match to TRBD1. The CDR3 sequence is CASSVRDSSGNTIYF. In DNA form, the CDR3 reads TGTGCCAGCAGCGTACGGGACAGCTCTGGAAACACCATATATTTT.